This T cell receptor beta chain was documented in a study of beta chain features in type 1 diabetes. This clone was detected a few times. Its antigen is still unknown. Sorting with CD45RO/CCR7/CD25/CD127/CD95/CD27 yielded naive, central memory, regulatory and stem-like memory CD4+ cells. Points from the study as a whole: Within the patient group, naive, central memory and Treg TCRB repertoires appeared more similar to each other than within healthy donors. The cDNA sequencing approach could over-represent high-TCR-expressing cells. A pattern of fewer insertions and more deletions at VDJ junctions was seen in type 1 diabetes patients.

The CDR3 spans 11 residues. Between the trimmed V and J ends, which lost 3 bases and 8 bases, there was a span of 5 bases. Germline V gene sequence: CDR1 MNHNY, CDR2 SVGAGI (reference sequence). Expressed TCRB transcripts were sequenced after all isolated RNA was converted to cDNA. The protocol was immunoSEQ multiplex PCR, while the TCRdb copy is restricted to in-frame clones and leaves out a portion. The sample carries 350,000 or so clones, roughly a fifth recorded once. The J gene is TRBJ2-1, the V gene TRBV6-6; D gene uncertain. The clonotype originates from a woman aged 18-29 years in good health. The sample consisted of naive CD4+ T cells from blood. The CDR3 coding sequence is TGTGCCAGCAGTTATAGCCATGAGCAGTTCTTC. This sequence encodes CASSYSHEQFF.